This T cell receptor beta chain was retrieved from a study of blood T cell repertoires in COVID-19. The overall study: PBMCs, B-cell-depleted T cells, or T cells were the source of the cDNA or gDNA that made up the material.

Measured with immunoSEQ multiplex PCR; TCRdb has only the in-frame clones, and not every one. Seen here are approximately 190,000 clones, under 90% observed once, and the top ten hold about 6%. The CDR3 length is 15 residues. Germline V lookup: CDR1 MNHEY, CDR2 SVGAGI. V trimming: 4 bases; J trimming: 7 bases; junction bases outside the gene matches: 8. The specimen sequenced was peripheral blood. The V call is TRBV6-5, the J call TRBJ2-1; 9 bases line up with TRBD1. This clonotype was obtained from an elderly man with acute or convalescent COVID-19. The CDR3 spells CASSSLGQGYNEQFF. CDR3 sequence (DNA): TGTGCCAGCAGTTCCTTGGGACAGGGTTATAATGAGCAGTTCTTC.